This T cell receptor (beta chain) derives from a study of cytomegalovirus exposure and HLA in healthy donors. Study context: An earlier analysis found 117 million unique TCR beta sequences from approximately 190 million T cells.

V lost 2 bases and J lost 3; bases outside the gene matches: 9. Germline assignment: CDR1 SGHAT and CDR2 FQDESV (reference sequence). The CDR3 extends over 17 amino acids. The study's findings and limits: Rare TCR sequences predominated, though certain public TCRs were found in many donors.

PCR primers comprised 60 Vbeta and 13 Jbeta primers. Profiling relied on immunoSEQ multiplex PCR, and the TCRdb table lists in-frame clones only, not all of them. The sample has hundreds of thousands of clones, 76% seen once; the top ten hold under 0.8%. As concerns this clone: The antigen is unknown.

The receptor's source is a young man in good health and CMV-seronegative. Sequencing input: PBMCs. V is TRBV11-1 and J is TRBJ1-5; 8 bases line up with TRBD1. In DNA, the CDR3 is TGTGCCAGCAGCTTAACGCGACAGGGGTTTACCAATCAGCCCCAGCATTTT. Translating gives CASSLTRQGFTNQPQHF.